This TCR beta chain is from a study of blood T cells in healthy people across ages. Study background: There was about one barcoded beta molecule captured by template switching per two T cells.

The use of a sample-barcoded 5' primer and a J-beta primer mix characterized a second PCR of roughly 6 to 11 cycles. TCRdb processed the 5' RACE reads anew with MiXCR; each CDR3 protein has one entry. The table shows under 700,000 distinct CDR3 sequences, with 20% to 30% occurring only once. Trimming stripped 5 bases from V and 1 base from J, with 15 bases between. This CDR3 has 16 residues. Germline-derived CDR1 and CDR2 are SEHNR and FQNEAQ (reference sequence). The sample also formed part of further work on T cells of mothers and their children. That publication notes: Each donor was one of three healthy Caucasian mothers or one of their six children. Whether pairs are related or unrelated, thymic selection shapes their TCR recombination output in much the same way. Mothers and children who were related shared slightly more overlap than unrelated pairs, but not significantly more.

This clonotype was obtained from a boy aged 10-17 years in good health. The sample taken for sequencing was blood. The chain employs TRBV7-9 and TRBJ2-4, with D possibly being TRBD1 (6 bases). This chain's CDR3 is CASSGLHQGAKNIQYF. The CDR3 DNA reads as TGTGCCAGCAGCGGGCTACATCAGGGGGCCAAAAACATTCAGTACTTC.